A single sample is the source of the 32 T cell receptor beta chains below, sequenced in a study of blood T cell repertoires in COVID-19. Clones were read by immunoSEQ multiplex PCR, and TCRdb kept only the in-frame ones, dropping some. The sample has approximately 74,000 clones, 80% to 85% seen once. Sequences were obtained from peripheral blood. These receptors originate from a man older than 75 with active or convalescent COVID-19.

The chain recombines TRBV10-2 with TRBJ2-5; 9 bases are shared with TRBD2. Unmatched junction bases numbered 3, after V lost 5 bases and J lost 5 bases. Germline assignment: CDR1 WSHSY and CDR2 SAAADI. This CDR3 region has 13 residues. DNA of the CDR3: TGCGCCAGCAGTATAGCGGGAGTGGAGACCCAGTACTTC. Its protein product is CASSIAGVETQYF.

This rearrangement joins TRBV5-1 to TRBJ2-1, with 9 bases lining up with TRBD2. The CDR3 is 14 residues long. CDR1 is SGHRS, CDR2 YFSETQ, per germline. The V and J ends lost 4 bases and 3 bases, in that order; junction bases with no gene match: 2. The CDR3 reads CASSTTSGYNEQFF. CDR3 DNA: TGCGCCAGCAGCACGACTAGCGGCTACAATGAGCAGTTCTTC.

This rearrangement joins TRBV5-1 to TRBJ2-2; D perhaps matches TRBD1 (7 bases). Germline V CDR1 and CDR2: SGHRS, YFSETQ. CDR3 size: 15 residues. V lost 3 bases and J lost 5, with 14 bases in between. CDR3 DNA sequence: TGCGCCAGCAGCTGGGGGGACAGAGCTACCGGGGAGCTGTTTTTT. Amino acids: CASSWGDRATGELFF.

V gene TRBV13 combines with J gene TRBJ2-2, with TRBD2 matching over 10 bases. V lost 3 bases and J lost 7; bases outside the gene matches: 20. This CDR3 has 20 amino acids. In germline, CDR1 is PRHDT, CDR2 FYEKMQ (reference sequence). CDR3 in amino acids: CASSLEGYLAGAPRSGELFF. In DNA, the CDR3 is TGTGCCAGCAGCTTGGAGGGATATCTAGCGGGGGCCCCTAGGAGCGGGGAGCTGTTTTTT.

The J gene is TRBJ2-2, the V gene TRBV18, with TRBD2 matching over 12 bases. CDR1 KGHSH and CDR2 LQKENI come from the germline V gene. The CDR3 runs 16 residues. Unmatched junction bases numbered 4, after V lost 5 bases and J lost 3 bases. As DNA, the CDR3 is TGTGCCAGCTCATCTGGACTAGCGGGACACACCGGGGAGCTGTTTTTT. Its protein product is CASSSGLAGHTGELFF. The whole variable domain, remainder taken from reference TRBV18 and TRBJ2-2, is NAGVMQNPRHLVRRRGQEARLRCSPMKGHSHVYWYRQLPEEGLKFMVYLQKENIIDESGMPKERFSAEFPKEGPSILRIQQVVRGDSAAYFCASSSGLAGHTGELFFGEGSRLTVL.

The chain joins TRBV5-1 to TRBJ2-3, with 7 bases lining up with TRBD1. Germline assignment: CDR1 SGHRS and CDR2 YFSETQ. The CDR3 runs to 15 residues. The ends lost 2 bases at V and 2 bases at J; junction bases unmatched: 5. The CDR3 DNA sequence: TGCGCCAGCAGCTTTGGACAGGTCGCCACAGATACGCAGTATTTT. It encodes CASSFGQVATDTQYF.

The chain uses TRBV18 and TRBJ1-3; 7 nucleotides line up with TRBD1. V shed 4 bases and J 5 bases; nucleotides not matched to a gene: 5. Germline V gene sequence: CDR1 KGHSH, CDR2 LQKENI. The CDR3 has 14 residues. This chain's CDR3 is CASSLGTARNTIYF. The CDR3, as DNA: TGTGCCAGCTCACTAGGGACAGCAAGAAACACCATATATTTT.

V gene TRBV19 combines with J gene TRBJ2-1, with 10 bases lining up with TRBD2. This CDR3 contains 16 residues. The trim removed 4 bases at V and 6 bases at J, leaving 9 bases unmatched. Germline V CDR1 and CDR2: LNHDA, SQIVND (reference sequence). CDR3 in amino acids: CASSRGPSGRANEQFF. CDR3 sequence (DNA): TGTGCCAGTAGTAGGGGCCCTAGCGGGAGAGCCAATGAGCAGTTCTTC.

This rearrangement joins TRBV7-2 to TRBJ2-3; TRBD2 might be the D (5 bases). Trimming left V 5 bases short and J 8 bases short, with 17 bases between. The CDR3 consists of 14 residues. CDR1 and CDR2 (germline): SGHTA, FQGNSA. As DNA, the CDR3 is TGTGCCAGCAGCAGCGGTCGAGGACCGATTACGCAGTATTTT. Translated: CASSSGRGPITQYF.

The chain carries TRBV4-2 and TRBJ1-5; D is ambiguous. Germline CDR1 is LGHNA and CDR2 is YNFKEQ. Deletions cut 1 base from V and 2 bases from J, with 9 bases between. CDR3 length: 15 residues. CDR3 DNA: TGTGCCAGCAGCCAAGGATCGAGTGGCAATCAGCCCCAGCATTTT. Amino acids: CASSQGSSGNQPQHF.

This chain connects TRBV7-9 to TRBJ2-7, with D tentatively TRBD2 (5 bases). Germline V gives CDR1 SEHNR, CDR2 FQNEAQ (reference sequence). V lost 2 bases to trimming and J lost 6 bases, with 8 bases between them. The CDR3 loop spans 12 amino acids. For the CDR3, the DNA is TGTGCCAGCAGCTTAAGCCGGGGCGAGCAGTACTTC. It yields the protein CASSLSRGEQYF.

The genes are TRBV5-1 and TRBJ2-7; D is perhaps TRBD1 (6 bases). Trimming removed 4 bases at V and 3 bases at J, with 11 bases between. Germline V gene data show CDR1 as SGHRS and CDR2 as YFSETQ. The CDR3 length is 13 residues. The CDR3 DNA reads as TGCGCCAGCAGCCTTACACAGGGCTACGAGCAGTACTTC. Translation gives CASSLTQGYEQYF.

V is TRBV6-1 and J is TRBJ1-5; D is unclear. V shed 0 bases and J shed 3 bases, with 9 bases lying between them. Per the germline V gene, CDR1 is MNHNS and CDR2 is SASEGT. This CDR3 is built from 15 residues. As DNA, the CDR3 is TGTGCCAGCAGTGAAGCGGGAGGGCCCAATCAGCCCCAGCATTTT. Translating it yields CASSEAGGPNQPQHF.

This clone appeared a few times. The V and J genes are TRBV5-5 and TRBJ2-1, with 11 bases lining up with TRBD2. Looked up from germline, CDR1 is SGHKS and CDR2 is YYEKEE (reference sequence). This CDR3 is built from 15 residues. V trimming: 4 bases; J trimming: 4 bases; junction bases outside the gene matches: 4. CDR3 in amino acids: CASSLSGGAYNEQFF. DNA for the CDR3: TGTGCCAGCAGCCTTAGCGGGGGGGCTTACAATGAGCAGTTCTTC.

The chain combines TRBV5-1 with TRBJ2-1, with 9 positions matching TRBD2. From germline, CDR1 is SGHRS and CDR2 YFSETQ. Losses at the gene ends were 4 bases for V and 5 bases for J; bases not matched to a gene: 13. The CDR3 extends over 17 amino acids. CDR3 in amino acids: CASSPGLRGGRNNEQFF. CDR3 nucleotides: TGCGCCAGCAGCCCCGGTTTGCGGGGGGGCCGAAACAATGAGCAGTTCTTC.

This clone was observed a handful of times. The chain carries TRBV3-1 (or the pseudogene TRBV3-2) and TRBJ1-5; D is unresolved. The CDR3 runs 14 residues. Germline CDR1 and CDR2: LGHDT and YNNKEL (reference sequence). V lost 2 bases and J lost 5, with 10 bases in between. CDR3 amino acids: CASSQLGGDQPQHF. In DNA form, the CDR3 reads TGTGCCAGCAGCCAATTGGGCGGGGATCAGCCCCAGCATTTT.

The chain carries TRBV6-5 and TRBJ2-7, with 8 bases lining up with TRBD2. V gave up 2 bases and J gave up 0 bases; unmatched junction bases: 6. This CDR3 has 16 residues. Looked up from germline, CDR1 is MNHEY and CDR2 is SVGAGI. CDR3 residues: CASSYGPSGFSYEQYF. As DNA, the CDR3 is TGTGCCAGCAGTTACGGGCCTAGCGGGTTCTCCTACGAGCAGTACTTC.

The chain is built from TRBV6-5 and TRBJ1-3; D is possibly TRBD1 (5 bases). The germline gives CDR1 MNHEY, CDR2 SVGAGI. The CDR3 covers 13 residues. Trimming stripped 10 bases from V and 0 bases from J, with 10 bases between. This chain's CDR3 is CATADTSGNTIYF. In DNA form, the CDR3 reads TGTGCCACCGCGGACACCTCTGGAAACACCATATATTTT.

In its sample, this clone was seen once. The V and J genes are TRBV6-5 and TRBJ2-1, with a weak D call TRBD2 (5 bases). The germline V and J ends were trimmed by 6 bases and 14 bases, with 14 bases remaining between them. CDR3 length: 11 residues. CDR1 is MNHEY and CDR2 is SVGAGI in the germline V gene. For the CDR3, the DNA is TGTGCCAGCAGGTCGACGGAGAGGGAGTTCTTC. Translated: CASRSTEREFF.

CDR3 nucleotide sequence: TGTGCCAGCAGCAGACCAGGGTTGGAGACCCAGTACTTC. Translation: CASSRPGLETQYF. This chain connects TRBV9 to TRBJ2-5, with D tentatively TRBD1 (5 bases). Per the germline V gene, CDR1 is SGDLS and CDR2 is YYNGEE. V lost 4 bases to trimming and J lost 5 bases, with 12 bases between them. The CDR3 contains 13 residues.

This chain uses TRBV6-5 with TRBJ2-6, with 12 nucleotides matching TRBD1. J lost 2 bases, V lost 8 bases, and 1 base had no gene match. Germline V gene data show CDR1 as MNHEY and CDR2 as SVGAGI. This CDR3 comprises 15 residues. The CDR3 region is CASGTGGAGANVLTF. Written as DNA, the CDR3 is TGTGCCAGCGGGACAGGGGGCGCTGGGGCCAACGTCCTGACTTTC.

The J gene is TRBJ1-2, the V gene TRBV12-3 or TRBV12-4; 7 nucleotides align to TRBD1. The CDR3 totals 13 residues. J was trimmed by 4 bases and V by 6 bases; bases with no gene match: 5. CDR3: CASSQGTVYGYTF. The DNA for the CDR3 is TGTGCCAGCAGCCAAGGGACAGTCTATGGCTACACCTTC.

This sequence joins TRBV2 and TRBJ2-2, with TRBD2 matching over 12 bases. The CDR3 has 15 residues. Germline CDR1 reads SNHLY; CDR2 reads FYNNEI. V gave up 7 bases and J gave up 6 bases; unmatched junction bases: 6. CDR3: CASNPTSGSPGELFF. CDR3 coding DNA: TGTGCCAGCAATCCGACTAGCGGGAGCCCCGGGGAGCTGTTTTTT.

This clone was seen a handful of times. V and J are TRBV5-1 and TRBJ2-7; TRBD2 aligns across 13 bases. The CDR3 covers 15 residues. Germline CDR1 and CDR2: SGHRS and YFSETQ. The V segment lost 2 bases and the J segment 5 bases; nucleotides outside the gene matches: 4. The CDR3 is CASSLLAGGQDEQYF. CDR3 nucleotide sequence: TGCGCCAGCAGCTTACTAGCGGGAGGGCAGGACGAGCAGTACTTC.

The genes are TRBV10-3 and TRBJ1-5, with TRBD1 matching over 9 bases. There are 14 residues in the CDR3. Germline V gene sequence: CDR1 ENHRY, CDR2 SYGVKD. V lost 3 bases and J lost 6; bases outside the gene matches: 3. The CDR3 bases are TGTGCCATCAGTGACGGACAGGGGTTTCAGCCCCAGCATTTT. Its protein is CAISDGQGFQPQHF.

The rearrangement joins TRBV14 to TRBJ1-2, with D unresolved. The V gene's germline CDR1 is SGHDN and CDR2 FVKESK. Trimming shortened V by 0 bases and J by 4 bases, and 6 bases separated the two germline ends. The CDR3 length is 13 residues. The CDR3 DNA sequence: TGTGCCAGCAGCCAAGATCGCAGCTATGGCTACACCTTC. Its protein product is CASSQDRSYGYTF. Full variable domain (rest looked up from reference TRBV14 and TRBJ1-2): EAGVTQFPSHSVIEKGQTVTLRCDPISGHDNLYWYRRVMGKEIKFLLHFVKESKQDESGMPNNRFLAERTGGTYSTLKVQPAELEDSGVYFCASSQDRSYGYTFGSGTRLTVV.

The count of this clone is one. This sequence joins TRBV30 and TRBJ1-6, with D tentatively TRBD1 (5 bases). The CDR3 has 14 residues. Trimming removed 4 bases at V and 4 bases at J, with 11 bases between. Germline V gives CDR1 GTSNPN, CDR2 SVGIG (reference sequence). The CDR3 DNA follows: TGTGCCTGGAAAAAGGGGTTGTATAATTCACCCCTCCACTTT. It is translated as CAWKKGLYNSPLHF.

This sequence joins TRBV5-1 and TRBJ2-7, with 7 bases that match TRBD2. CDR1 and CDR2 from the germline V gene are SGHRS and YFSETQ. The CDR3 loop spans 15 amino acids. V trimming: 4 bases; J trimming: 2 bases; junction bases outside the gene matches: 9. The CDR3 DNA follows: TGCGCCAGCAGCCAGAGACAGCGGGGAACCTACGAGCAGTACTTC. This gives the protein CASSQRQRGTYEQYF.

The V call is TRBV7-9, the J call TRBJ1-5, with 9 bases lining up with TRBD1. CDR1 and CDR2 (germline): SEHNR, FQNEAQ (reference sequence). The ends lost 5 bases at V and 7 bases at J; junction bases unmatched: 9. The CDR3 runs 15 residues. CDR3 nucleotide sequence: TGTGCCAGCAGCCGGGGACAGGGACTCGAACAGCCCCAGCATTTT. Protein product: CASSRGQGLEQPQHF.

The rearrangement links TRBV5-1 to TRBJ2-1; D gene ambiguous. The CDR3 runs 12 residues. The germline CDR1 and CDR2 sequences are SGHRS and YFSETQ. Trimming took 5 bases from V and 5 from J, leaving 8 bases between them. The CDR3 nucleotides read TGCGCCAGCAGGGTTACGGACAATGAGCAGTTCTTC. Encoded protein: CASRVTDNEQFF.

CDR3 nucleotides: TGTGCCAGCAGCTCCAGTAACACTGAAGCTTTCTTT. As protein: CASSSSNTEAFF. V and J are TRBV7-2 and TRBJ1-1; no reliable D call. CDR3 length equals 12 residues. The V gene's germline CDR1 is SGHTA and CDR2 FQGNSA. Trimming cost V 4 bases and J 2 bases, with 5 bases left between them.

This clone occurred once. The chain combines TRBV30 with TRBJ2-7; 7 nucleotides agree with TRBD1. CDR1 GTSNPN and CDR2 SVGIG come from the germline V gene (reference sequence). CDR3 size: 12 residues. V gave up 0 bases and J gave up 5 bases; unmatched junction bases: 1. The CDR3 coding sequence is TGTGCCTGGAGTGTTCAGGGGGACGAGCAGTACTTC. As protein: CAWSVQGDEQYF. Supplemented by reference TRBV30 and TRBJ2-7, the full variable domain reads SQTIHQWPATLVQPVGSPLSLECTVEGTSNPNLYWYRQAAGRGLQLLFYSVGIGQISSEVPQNLSASRPQDRQFILSSKKLLLSDSGFYLCAWSVQGDEQYFGPGTRLTVT.